The 2 T cell receptor beta chains in this list originate from one sample, sequenced in a study of shared clonotypes between healthy human individuals. Method: immunoSEQ multiplex PCR; TCRdb's copy keeps in-frame clones and lacks some. The data show approximately 1,500,000 clones, over 95% seen once. The source material was naive CD4+ T cells sorted from blood. Subset of the sample: CD45RA+ positively selected. The receptors stem from a man aged 30-40 years in good health.

Note on this clone: This same CDR3 is encoded by further DNA sequences in the sample. CDR3: CATRGGDTQYF. The DNA of the CDR3 is TGTGCCACCAGGGGTGGGGATACGCAGTATTTT. This rearrangement joins TRBV10-3 to TRBJ2-3; D possibly corresponds to TRBD1 (6 bases). The CDR3 is 11 amino acids. V was clipped by 10 bases and J by 6 bases, with 11 bases between them. Germline values: CDR1 ENHRY, CDR2 SYGVKD.

This clone has only one observation. The rearrangement links TRBV5-1 to TRBJ1-2, with 7 bases lining up with TRBD1. The germline V gene has CDR1 SGHRS and CDR2 YFSETQ. CDR3 size: 14 residues. V was pared by 0 bases and J by 7 bases, with 6 bases of the junction left unmatched. The CDR3 sequence: CASSLVAGGSGYTF. The CDR3 nucleotides are TGCGCCAGCAGCTTGGTTGCAGGGGGTAGTGGCTACACCTTC.